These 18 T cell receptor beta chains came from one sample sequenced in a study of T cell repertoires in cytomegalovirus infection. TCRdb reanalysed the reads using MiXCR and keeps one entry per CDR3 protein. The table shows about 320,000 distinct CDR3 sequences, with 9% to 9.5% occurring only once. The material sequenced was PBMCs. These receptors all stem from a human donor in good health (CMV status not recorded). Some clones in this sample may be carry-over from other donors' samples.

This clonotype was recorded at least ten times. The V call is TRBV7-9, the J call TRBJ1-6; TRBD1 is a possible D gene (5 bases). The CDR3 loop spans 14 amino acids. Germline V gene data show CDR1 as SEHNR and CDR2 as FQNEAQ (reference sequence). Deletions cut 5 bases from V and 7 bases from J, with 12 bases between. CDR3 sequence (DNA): TGTGCCAGCAGCAGAGGAGGGGTCAATTCACCCCTCCACTTT. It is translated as CASSRGGVNSPLHF.

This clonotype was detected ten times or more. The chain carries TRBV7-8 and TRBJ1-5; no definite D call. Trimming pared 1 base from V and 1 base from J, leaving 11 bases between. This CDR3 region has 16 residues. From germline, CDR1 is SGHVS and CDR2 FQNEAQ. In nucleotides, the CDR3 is TGTGCCAGCAGCTTAGGAACGAGGGCCAGCAATCAGCCCCAGCATTTT. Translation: CASSLGTRASNQPQHF.

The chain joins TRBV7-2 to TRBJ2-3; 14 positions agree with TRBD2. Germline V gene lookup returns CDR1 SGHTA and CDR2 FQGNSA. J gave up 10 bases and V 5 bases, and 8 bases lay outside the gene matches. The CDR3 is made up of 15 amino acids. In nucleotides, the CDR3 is TGTGCCAGCAGCCCCGGGACTAGCGGGAGTAGTCCGCAGTATTTT. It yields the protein CASSPGTSGSSPQYF.

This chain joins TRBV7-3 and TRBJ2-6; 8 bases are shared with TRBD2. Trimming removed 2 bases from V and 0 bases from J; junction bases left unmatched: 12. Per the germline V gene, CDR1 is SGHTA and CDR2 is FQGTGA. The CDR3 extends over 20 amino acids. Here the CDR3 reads CASSLYGWGGGNSGANVLTF. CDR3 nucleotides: TGTGCCAGCAGCTTATACGGATGGGGCGGGGGGAACTCTGGGGCCAACGTCCTGACTTTC.

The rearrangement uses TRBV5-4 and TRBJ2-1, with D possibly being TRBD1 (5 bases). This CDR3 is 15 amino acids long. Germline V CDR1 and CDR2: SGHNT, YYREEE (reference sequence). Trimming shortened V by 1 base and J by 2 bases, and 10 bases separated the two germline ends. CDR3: CASSLSGAPYNEQFF. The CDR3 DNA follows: TGTGCCAGCAGCTTGAGTGGGGCTCCCTACAATGAGCAGTTCTTC.

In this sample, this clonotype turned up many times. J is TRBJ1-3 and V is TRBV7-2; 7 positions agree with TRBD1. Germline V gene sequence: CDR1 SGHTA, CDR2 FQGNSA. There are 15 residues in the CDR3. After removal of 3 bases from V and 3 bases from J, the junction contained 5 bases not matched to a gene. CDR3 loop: CASSFVQGGGNTIYF. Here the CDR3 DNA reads TGTGCCAGCAGCTTCGTCCAGGGGGGTGGAAACACCATATATTTT.

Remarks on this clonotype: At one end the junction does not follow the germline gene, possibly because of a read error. The CDR3 reads CASSLDGRSQHF. DNA for the CDR3: TGTGCCAGCAGCCTAGACGGCAGATCCCAGCATTTT. The chain joins TRBV11-2 to TRBJ1-5; D gene ambiguous. This CDR3 comprises 12 residues. The germline CDR1 and CDR2 sequences are SGHAT and FQNNGV.

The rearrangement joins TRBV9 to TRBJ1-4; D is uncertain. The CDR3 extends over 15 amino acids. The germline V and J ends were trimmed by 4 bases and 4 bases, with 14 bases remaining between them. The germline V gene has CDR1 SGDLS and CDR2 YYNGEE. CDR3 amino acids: CASSRAMEFNEKLFF. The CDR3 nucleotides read TGTGCCAGCAGCCGAGCCATGGAGTTTAATGAAAAACTGTTTTTT.

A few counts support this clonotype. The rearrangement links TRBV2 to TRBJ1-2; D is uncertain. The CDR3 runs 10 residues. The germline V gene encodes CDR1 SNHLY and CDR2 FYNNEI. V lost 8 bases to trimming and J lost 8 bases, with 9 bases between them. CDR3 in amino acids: CASYGGGYTF. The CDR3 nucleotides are TGTGCCAGCTATGGAGGAGGCTACACCTTC. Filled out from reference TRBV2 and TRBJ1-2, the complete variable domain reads EPEVTQTPSHQVTQMGQEVILRCVPISNHLYFYWYRQILGQKVEFLVSFYNNEISEKSEIFDDQFSVERPDGSNFTLKIRSTKLEDSAMYFCASYGGGYTFGSGTRLTVV.

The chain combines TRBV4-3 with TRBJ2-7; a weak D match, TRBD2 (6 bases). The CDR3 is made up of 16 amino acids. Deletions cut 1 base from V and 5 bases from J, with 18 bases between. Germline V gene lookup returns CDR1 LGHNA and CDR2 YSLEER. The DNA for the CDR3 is TGCGCCAGCAGCCAAGTTCGCGGGGCGGCCTTAAACGAGCAGTACTTC. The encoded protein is CASSQVRGAALNEQYF.

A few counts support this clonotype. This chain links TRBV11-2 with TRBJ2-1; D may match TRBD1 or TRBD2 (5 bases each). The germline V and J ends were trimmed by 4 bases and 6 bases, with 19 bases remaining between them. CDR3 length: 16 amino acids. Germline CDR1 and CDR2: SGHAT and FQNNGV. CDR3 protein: CASSSVTGVDSNEQFF. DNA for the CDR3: TGTGCCAGCAGCTCCGTGACCGGGGTCGACAGCAATGAGCAGTTCTTC.

CDR3 sequence (DNA): TGTGCCAGCAGCGAAAGAGAGAGCTCTGGAAACACCATATATTTT. As protein: CASSERESSGNTIYF. V gene TRBV2 combines with J gene TRBJ1-3; D is unclear. The germline V and J ends were trimmed by 6 bases and 0 bases, with 12 bases remaining between them. This CDR3 is 15 amino acids long. Germline loops: CDR1 SNHLY, CDR2 FYNNEI.

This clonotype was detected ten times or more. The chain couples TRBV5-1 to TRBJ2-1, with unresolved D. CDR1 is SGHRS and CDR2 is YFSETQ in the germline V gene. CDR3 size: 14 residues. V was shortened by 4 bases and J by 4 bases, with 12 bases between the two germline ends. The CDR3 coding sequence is TGCGCCAGCAGCCCCCAATGGGTATACAATGAGCAGTTCTTC. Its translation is CASSPQWVYNEQFF.

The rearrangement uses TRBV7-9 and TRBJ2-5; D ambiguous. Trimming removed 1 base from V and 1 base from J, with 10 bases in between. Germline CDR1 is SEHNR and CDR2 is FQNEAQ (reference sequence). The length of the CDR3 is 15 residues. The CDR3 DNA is TGTGCCAGCAGCTTAGGGCCCGGTGTCCAAGAGACCCAGTACTTC. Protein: CASSLGPGVQETQYF.

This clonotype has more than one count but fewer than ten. In DNA, the CDR3 is TGTGCCAGCAGAGGAACCGGGACTAGCGGGGGGATTTTCTCAGAGACCCAGTACTTC. This gives the protein CASRGTGTSGGIFSETQYF. The chain carries TRBV7-2 and TRBJ2-5; 15 bases line up with TRBD2. The CDR3 runs to 19 residues. J lost 4 bases, V lost 6 bases, and 15 bases had no gene match. CDR1 is SGHTA, CDR2 FQGNSA, per germline.

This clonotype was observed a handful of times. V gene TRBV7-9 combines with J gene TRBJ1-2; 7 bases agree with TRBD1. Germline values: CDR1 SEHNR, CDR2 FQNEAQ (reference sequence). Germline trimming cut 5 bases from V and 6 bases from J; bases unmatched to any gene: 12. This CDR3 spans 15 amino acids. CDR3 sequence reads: CASSRGQAIDHGYTF. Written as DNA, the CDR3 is TGTGCCAGCAGCCGCGGACAGGCGATAGACCATGGCTACACCTTC. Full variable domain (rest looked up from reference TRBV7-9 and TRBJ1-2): DTGVSQNPRHKITKRGQNVTFRCDPISEHNRLYWYRQTLGQGPEFLTYFQNEAQLEKSRLLSDRFSAERPKGSFSTLEIQRTEQGDSAMYLCASSRGQAIDHGYTFGSGTRLTVV.

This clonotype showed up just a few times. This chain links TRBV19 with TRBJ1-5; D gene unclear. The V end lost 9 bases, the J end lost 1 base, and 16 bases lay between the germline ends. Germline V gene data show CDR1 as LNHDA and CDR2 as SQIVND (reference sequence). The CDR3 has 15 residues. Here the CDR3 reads CARVLLGTSNQPQHF. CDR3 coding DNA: TGTGCCAGGGTGTTGTTGGGCACGAGCAATCAGCCCCAGCATTTT.

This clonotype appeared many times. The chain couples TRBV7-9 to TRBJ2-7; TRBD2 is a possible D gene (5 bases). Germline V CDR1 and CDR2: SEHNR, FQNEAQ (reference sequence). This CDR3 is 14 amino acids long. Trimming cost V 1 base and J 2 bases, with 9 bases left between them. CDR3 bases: TGTGCCAGCAGCTTAGATCCGGGGACCTACGAGCAGTACTTC. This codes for CASSLDPGTYEQYF.